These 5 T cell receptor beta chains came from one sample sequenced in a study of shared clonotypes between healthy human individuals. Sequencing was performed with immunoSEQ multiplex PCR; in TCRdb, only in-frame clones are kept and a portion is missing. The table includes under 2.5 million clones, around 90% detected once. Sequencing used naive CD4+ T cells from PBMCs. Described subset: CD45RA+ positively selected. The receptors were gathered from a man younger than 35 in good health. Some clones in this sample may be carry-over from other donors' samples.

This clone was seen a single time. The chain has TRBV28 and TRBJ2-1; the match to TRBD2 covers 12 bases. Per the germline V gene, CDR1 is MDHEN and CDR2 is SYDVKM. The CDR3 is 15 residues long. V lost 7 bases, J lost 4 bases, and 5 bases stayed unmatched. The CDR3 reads CASIPTSGGYNEQFF. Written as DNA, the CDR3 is TGTGCCAGCATTCCCACTAGCGGGGGGTACAATGAGCAGTTCTTC.

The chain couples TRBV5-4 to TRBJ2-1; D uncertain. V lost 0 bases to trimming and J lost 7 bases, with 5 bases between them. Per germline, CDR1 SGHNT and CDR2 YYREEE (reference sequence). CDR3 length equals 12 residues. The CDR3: CASSLDQNEQFF. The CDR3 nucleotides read TGTGCCAGCAGCTTGGACCAGAATGAGCAGTTCTTC.

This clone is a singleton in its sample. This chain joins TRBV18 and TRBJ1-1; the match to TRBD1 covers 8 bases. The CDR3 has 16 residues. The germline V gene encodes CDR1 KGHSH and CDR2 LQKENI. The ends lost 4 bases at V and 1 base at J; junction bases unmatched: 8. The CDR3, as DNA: TGTGCCAGCTCACAACAGTCCACAGGGGGGAACACTGAAGCTTTCTTT. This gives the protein CASSQQSTGGNTEAFF. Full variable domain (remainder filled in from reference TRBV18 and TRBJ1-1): NAGVMQNPRHLVRRRGQEARLRCSPMKGHSHVYWYRQLPEEGLKFMVYLQKENIIDESGMPKERFSAEFPKEGPSILRIQQVVRGDSAAYFCASSQQSTGGNTEAFFGQGTRLTVV.

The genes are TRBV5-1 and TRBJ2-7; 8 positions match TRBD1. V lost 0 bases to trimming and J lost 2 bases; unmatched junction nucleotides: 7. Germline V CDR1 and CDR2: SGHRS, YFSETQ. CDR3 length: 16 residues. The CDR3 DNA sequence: TGCGCCAGCAGCTTGGAGCCCGTGACAGGGGCCTACGAGCAGTACTTC. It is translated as CASSLEPVTGAYEQYF.

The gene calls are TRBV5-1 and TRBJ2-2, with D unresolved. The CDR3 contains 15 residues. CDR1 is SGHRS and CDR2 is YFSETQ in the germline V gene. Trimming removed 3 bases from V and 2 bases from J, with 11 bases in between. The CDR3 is CASSSNDPNTGELFF. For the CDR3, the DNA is TGCGCCAGCAGCTCTAACGATCCTAACACCGGGGAGCTGTTTTTT.